The rows below give T cell receptor beta chains drawn from one sample of a study of blood T cell repertoires in COVID-19. The table came from immunoSEQ multiplex PCR; TCRdb's copy has only in-frame clones and leaves some out. Of fewer than 100,000 clones in the sample, around 86% were seen once. Sequenced: peripheral blood. These receptors all stem from a middle-aged man with acute or convalescent COVID-19. Both conserved end residues are part of each CDR3. The D gene is left open where the match is weak. Some rows mark clone size as missing; the rest say once, few, many or name a class of expanded clone.

D gene	J gene	clone size	V gene	CDR3 protein	CDR3 DNA
.	TRBJ1-1	.	TRBV28	CASRSGGGRAFF	TGTGCCAGCAGGTCGGGGGGTGGTCGGGCTTTCTTT
TRBD1	TRBJ2-7	.	TRBV5-5	CASSPRTGGLSYEQYF	TGTGCCAGCAGCCCCCGGACAGGGGGCTTATCCTACGAGCAGTACTTC
TRBD2	TRBJ2-5	.	TRBV29-1	CSVRTSGRGETQYF	TGCAGCGTTCGGACTAGCGGGAGGGGGGAGACCCAGTACTTC
.	TRBJ2-6	.	TRBV7-9	CASSPLRDAGANVLTF	TGTGCCAGCAGCCCACTGAGGGATGCTGGGGCCAACGTCCTGACTTTC
TRBD1	TRBJ1-2	.	TRBV12-5	CASGLAGQGKGYTF	TGTGCTAGTGGTTTGGCGGGACAGGGTAAAGGCTACACCTTC
TRBD1	TRBJ1-1	.	TRBV7-8	CASSPGATGGAEAFF	TGTGCCAGCAGCCCAGGGGCGACAGGGGGAGCTGAAGCTTTCTTT
.	TRBJ1-2	.	TRBV9	CASSVFPQSGGYGYTF	TGTGCCAGCAGCGTGTTCCCCCAATCGGGGGGCTATGGCTACACCTTC
TRBD2	TRBJ2-2	once	TRBV9	CASSVATLAGVTGELFF	TGTGCCAGCAGCGTAGCTACTCTAGCGGGAGTAACCGGGGAGCTGTTTTTT
TRBD1	TRBJ2-3	.	TRBV6-5	CASRNRGWGTDTQYF	TGTGCCAGCAGGAACAGGGGGTGGGGCACAGATACGCAGTATTTT
TRBD1	TRBJ1-2	once	TRBV18	CASSYLSQDRGLNYGYTF	TGTGCCAGCTCATACCTCTCCCAGGACAGGGGCCTTAACTATGGCTACACCTTC
.	TRBJ2-1	.	TRBV2	CASSDEGVFNEQFF	TGTGCCAGCAGTGATGAGGGGGTGTTCAATGAGCAGTTCTTC
TRBD2	TRBJ2-2	.	TRBV5-1	CASNEPGLAFNGELFF	TGCGCCAGCAATGAACCGGGACTAGCTTTTAACGGGGAGCTGTTTTTT
.	TRBJ2-2	.	TRBV6-5	CASSPGTLHTGELFF	TGTGCCAGCAGCCCCGGGACACTGCACACCGGGGAGCTGTTTTTT
.	TRBJ2-1	.	TRBV21-1	CASSEKPLDCQGATLTSYNEQFF	TGTGCCAGCAGCGAAAAGCCCCTGGACTGCCAGGGGGCGACCCTAACCTCCTACAATGAGCAGTTCTTC
.	TRBJ1-2	.	TRBV11-2	CASSLAPGVRDYGYTF	TGTGCCAGCAGCTTAGCCCCAGGGGTCCGGGACTATGGCTACACCTTC